The clone carrying this T cell receptor (beta chain) has only a few counts. Its antigen remains unidentified. The data originate from a study of cytomegalovirus exposure and HLA in healthy donors. 60 Vbeta and 13 Jbeta primers were used in PCR. Libraries were prepared by immunoSEQ multiplex PCR; TCRdb keeps only in-frame clonotypes and omits some of them. This sample has 200,000 to 250,000 clones, with roughly four fifths found just once. General study points: Previous analysis showed most TCR beta V segments were productive about 87% or about 30% of the time. A missense DCLRE1C variant was associated with V- and J-gene trimming of TCR beta chains in a later analysis, and an independent cohort replicated the association. Cytomegalovirus-associated TCR beta chains were listed, numbering under 200.

The CDR3 has 15 residues. V lost 4 bases, J lost 6 bases, and 18 bases lay in between. Germline V gene lookup returns CDR1 SGHDN and CDR2 FVKESK. The chain joins TRBV14 to TRBJ1-1; maybe TRBD1 (5 bases). The sample was PBMCs. The TCR sequence derives from a woman in her forties or fifties in good health and CMV-seropositive. The CDR3 DNA follows: TGTGCCAGCAGCCTACTGACGGGCAGGGTATCTGAAGCTTTCTTT. It codes for CASSLLTGRVSEAFF.